These 9 T cell receptor beta chains originate from one sample sequenced in a study of blood T cell repertoires in COVID-19 (dated by TCRdb to the early 2020s). The library came from the immunoSEQ multiplex PCR assay. Drawn from immuneACCESS, this table holds only the in-frame rearrangements with V and J called that TCRdb kept. Clones are partly lost; checked studies trace under half to an unresolved V gene and leave the rest unexplained. The sample records about 38,000 clones, approximately 81% of which are singletons. The ten largest make up over 1.5% of the sample. The sequenced sample consisted of peripheral blood. The origin of the receptors is a man in his sixties with COVID-19, enrolled during active disease.

This clone showed up just a few times. The V gene is TRBV28, the J gene TRBJ1-3, with 9 bases fitting TRBD1. Germline CDR1 reads MDHEN; CDR2 reads SYDVKM. The CDR3 is 17 residues long. The trim removed 0 bases at V and 9 bases at J, leaving 12 bases unmatched. CDR3 nucleotide sequence: TGTGCCAGCAGTTTATGGGCACCCGGGACAGGGCCAGGCACCATATATTTT. Translation: CASSLWAPGTGPGTIYF.

The rearrangement joins TRBV5-8 to TRBJ1-5; 9 bases agree with TRBD1. Per the germline V gene, CDR1 is SGHTS and CDR2 is YDEGEE. This CDR3 has 16 amino acids. The J segment lost 2 bases and the V segment lost 4 bases, leaving 7 bases of the junction unmatched. Here the CDR3 DNA reads TGTGCCAGCAGCCCGCCGGGACAGGGAGGCAATCAGCCCCAGCATTTT. Residues: CASSPPGQGGNQPQHF.

The V and J genes are TRBV7-9 and TRBJ1-5, with D uncertain. The CDR3 loop spans 13 amino acids. V shed 5 bases and J shed 7 bases, with 12 bases lying between them. Per germline, CDR1 SEHNR and CDR2 FQNEAQ (reference sequence). CDR3 protein: CASSLGWRQPQHF. CDR3 sequence (DNA): TGTGCCAGCAGCCTAGGATGGAGGCAGCCCCAGCATTTT.

The genes are TRBV9 and TRBJ2-4; possibly TRBD1 for D (6 bases). Per germline, CDR1 SGDLS and CDR2 YYNGEE. The ends were cut back, 3 bases at V and 8 bases at J, with 21 bases in the middle. The length of the CDR3 is 16 residues. The CDR3 loop reads CASSGPAGALMDIQYF. Written as DNA, the CDR3 is TGTGCCAGCAGCGGACCTGCAGGGGCCCTGATGGACATTCAGTACTTC.

The V gene is TRBV7-9, the J gene TRBJ2-7; tentatively, D is TRBD1 (6 bases). Germline CDR1 SEHNR, CDR2 FQNEAQ (reference sequence). The ends were cut back, 3 bases at V and 0 bases at J, with 9 bases in the middle. The CDR3 runs 14 residues. The CDR3 loop is CASSFTGSSYEQYF. Here the CDR3 DNA reads TGTGCCAGCAGCTTTACAGGGAGCTCCTACGAGCAGTACTTC.

This sequence joins TRBV6-2 or TRBV6-3 and TRBJ2-7, with 9 bases that match TRBD1. This CDR3 spans 16 amino acids. The trim removed 6 bases at V and 2 bases at J, leaving 11 bases unmatched. The germline gives CDR1 MNHEY, CDR2 SVGEGT. CDR3 sequence reads: CASSRLPGQGTYEQYF. DNA for the CDR3: TGTGCCAGCAGCCGCCTACCGGGACAGGGAACCTACGAGCAGTACTTC.

V usage is TRBV10-2 and J usage is TRBJ2-2; no clear D. This CDR3 is 14 amino acids long. V lost 8 bases and J lost 0, with 10 bases in between. Per germline, CDR1 WSHSY and CDR2 SAAADI. CDR3 loop: CASRTEANTGELFF. As DNA, the CDR3 is TGCGCCAGCCGAACCGAGGCGAACACCGGGGAGCTGTTTTTT.

The J gene is TRBJ1-1, the V gene TRBV7-2; weak D call: TRBD1 (6 bases). V dropped 5 bases and J dropped 5 bases, with 18 bases sitting between them. The CDR3 extends over 15 amino acids. Germline CDR1 SGHTA, CDR2 FQGNSA. The CDR3: CASSPGAGERTEAFF. The CDR3 nucleotides are TGTGCCAGCAGCCCCGGTGCAGGGGAACGAACTGAAGCTTTCTTT.

This clone has just one count. This chain uses TRBV11-2 with TRBJ1-4; no firm D call. Per the germline V gene, CDR1 is SGHAT and CDR2 is FQNNGV. The CDR3 covers 15 residues. V was clipped by 1 base and J by 6 bases, with 12 bases between them. The CDR3, as DNA: TGTGCCAGCAGCTTAGCCTTGGCAGGCTATGAAAAACTGTTTTTT. It specifies CASSLALAGYEKLFF.